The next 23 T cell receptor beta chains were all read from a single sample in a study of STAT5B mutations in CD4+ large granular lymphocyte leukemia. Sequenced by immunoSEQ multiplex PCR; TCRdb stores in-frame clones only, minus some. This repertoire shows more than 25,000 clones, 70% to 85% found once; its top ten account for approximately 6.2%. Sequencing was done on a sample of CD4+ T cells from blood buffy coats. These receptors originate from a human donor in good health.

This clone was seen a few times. The CDR3: CASSQMGLPQHF. CDR3 DNA sequence: TGTGCCAGCAGCCAAATGGGGCTGCCCCAGCATTTT. V is TRBV11-2 and J is TRBJ1-5; possibly TRBD1 for D (5 bases). Germline CDR1 reads SGHAT; CDR2 reads FQNNGV. This CDR3 comprises 12 residues. The ends were cut back, 5 bases at V and 9 bases at J, with 11 bases in the middle.

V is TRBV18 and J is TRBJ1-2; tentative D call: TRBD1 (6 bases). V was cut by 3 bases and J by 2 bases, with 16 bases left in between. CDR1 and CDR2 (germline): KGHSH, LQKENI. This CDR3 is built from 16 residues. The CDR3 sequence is CASSPLSQGNNYGYTF. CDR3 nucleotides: TGTGCCAGCTCACCTCTTAGTCAGGGGAACAACTATGGCTACACCTTC.

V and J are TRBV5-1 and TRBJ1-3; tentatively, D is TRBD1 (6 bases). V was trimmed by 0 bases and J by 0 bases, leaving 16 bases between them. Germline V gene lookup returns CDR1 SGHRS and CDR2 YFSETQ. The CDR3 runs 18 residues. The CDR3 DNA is TGCGCCAGCAGCTTGGGCATACCGGACAGTTTCTCTGGAAACACCATATATTTT. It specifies CASSLGIPDSFSGNTIYF. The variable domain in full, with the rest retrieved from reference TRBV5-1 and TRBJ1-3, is KAGVTQTPRYLIKTRGQQVTLSCSPISGHRSVSWYQQTPGQGLQFLFEYFSETQRNKGNFPGRFSGRQFSNSRSEMNVSTLELGDSALYLCASSLGIPDSFSGNTIYFGEGSWLTVV.

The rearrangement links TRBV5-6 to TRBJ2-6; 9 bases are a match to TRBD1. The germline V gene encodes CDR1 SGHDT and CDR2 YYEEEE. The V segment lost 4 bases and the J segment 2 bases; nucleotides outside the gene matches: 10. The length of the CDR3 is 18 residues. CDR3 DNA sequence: TGTGCCAGCAGCGCGAGGGACAGGGCCAGGGCTGGGGCCAACGTCCTGACTTTC. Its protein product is CASSARDRARAGANVLTF. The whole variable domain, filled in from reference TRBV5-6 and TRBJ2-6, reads DAGVTQSPTHLIKTRGQQVTLRCSPKSGHDTVSWYQQALGQGPQFIFQYYEEEERQRGNFPDRFSGHQFPNYSSELNVNALLLGDSALYLCASSARDRARAGANVLTFGAGSRLTVL.

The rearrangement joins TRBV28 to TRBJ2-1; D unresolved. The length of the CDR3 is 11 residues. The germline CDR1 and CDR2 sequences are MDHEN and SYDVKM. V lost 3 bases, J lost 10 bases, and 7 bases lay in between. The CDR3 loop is CASSFRQEQFF. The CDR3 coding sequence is TGTGCCAGCAGTTTCAGGCAGGAGCAGTTCTTC.

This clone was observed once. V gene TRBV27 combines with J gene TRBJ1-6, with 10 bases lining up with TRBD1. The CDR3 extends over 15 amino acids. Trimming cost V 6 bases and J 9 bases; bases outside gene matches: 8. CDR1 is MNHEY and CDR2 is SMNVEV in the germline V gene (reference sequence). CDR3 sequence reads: CASSQGTGEFSPLHF. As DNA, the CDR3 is TGTGCCAGCAGCCAAGGGACAGGGGAGTTTTCACCCCTCCACTTT.

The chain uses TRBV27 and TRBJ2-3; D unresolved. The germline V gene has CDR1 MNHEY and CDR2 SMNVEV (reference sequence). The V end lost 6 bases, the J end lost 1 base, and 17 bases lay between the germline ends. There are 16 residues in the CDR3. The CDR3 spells CASSLQGQRGTDTQYF. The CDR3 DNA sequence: TGTGCCAGCAGCCTACAAGGTCAACGAGGCACAGATACGCAGTATTTT.

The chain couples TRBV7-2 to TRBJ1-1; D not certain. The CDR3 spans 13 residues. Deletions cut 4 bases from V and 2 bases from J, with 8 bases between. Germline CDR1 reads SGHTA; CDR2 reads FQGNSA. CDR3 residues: CASSSYTNTEAFF. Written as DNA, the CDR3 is TGTGCCAGCAGCTCCTACACCAACACTGAAGCTTTCTTT.

The CDR3 is CASSITGRTEAFF. Here the CDR3 DNA reads TGTGCCAGTAGTATCACAGGGCGGACTGAAGCTTTCTTT. V and J are TRBV19 and TRBJ1-1, with D maybe TRBD1 (6 bases). Germline V CDR1 and CDR2: LNHDA, SQIVND (reference sequence). V lost 3 bases to trimming and J lost 5 bases, with 10 bases between them. The CDR3 has 13 amino acids.

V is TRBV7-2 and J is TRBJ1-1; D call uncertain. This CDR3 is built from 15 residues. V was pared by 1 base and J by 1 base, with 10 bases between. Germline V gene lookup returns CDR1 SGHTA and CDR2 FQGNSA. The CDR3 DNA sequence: TGTGCCAGCAGCTTAGGTGGTACGCAGAACACTGAAGCTTTCTTT. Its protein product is CASSLGGTQNTEAFF.

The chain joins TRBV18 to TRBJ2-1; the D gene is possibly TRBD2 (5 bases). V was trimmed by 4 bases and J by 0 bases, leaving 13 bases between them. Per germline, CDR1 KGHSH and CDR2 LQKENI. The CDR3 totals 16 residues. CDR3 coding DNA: TGTGCCAGCTCACGCACGCCGGGAATCTCCTACAATGAGCAGTTCTTC. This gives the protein CASSRTPGISYNEQFF.

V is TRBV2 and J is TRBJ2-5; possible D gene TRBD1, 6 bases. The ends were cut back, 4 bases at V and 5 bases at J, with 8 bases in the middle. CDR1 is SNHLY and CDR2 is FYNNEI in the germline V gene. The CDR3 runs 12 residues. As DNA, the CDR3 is TGTGCCAGCAGTGGAACAGGGGAGACCCAGTACTTC. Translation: CASSGTGETQYF.

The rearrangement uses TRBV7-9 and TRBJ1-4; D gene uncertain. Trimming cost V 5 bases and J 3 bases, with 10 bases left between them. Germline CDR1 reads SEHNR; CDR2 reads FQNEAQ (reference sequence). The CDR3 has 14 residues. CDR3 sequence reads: CASSPWQPNEKLFF. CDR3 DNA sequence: TGTGCCAGCAGCCCGTGGCAGCCTAATGAAAAACTGTTTTTT.

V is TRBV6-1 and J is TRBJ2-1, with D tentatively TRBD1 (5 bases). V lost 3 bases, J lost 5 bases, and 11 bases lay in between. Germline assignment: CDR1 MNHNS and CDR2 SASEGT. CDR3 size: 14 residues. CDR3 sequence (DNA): TGTGCCAGCAGTGAGTTGGCAGGGCACAATGAGCAGTTCTTC. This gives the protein CASSELAGHNEQFF.

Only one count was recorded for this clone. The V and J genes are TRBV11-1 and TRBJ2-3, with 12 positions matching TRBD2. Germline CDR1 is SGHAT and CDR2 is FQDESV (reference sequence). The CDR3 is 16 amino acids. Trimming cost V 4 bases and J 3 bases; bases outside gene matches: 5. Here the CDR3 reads CASSSLAGGRTDTQYF. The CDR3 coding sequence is TGTGCCAGCAGCTCTCTAGCGGGGGGGCGGACAGATACGCAGTATTTT. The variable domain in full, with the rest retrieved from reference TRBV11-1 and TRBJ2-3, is EAEVAQSPRYKITEKSQAVAFWCDPISGHATLYWYRQILGQGPELLVQFQDESVVDDSQLPKDRFSAERLKGVDSTLKIQPAELGDSAMYLCASSSLAGGRTDTQYFGPGTRLTVL.

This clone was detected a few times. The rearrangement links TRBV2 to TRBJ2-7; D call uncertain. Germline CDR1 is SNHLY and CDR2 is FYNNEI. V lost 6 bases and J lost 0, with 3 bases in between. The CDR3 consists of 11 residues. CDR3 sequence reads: CASSYSYEQYF. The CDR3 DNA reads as TGTGCCAGCAGCTACTCCTACGAGCAGTACTTC.

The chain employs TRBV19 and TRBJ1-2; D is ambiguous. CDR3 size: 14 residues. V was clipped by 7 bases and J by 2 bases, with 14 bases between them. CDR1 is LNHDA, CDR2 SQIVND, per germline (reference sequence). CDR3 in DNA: TGTGCCAGTACCCCCCTTCCCGCCAACTATGGCTACACCTTC. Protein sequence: CASTPLPANYGYTF.

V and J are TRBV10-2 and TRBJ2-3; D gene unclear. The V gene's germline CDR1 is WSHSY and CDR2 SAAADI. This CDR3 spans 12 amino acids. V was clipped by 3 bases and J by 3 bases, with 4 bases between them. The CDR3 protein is CASSEKTDTQYF. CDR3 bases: TGCGCCAGCAGTGAAAAGACAGATACGCAGTATTTT.

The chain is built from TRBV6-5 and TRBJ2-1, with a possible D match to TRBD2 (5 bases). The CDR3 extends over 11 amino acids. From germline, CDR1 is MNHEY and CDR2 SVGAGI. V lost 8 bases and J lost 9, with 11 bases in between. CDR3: CASVTTTEQFF. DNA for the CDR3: TGTGCCAGCGTCACGACTACTGAGCAGTTCTTC.

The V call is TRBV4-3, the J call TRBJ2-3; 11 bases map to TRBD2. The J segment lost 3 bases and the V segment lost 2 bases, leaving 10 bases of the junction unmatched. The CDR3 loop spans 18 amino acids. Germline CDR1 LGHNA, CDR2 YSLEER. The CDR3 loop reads CASSQLWASGGLTDTQYF. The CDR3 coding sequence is TGCGCCAGCAGCCAACTCTGGGCTAGCGGGGGGTTAACAGATACGCAGTATTTT.

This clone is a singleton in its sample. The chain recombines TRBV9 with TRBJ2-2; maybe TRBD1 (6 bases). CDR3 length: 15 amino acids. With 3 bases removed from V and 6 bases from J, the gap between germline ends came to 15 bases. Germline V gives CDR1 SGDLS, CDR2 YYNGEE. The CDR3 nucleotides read TGTGCCAGCAGCGCCACAGGGTCAATCGCCGGGGAGCTGTTTTTT. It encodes CASSATGSIAGELFF. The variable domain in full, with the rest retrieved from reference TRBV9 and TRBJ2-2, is DSGVTQTPKHLITATGQRVTLRCSPRSGDLSVYWYQQSLDQGLQFLIQYYNGEERAKGNILERFSAQQFPDLHSELNLSSLELGDSALYFCASSATGSIAGELFFGEGSRLTVL.

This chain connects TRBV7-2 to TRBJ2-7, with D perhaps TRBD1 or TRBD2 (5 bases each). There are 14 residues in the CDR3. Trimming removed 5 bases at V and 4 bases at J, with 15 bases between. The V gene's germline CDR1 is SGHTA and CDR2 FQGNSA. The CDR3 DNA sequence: TGTGCCAGCAGCCCCATGGGGACGCTTTACGAGCAGTACTTC. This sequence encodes CASSPMGTLYEQYF.

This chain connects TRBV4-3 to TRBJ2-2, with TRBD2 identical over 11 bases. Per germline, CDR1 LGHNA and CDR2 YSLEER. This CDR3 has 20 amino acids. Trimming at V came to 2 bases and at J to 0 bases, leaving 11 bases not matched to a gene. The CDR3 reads CASSQLPRSGGATNTGELFF. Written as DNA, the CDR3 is TGCGCCAGCAGCCAACTCCCCCGTAGCGGGGGGGCCACGAACACCGGGGAGCTGTTTTTT.